Below, 26 T cell receptor beta chains from the same sample are listed, as sequenced in a study of T-cell memory formation after mild COVID-19. TCRdb called the 5' RACE reads again in MiXCR, with one record for every CDR3 protein. This sample yields approximately 580,000 distinct CDR3 sequences, of which about 20% are seen a single time; around 13% belongs to the top ten. Sequenced sample: PBMCs or a T cell subset sorted from them (not recorded which). Receptor source: an adult woman who had mild COVID-19 (a few samples of this study predate the infection). Cell type and time point are not known.

This clonotype was counted between two and nine times. The chain uses TRBV2 and TRBJ2-7, with a tentative D call TRBD2 (5 bases). CDR1 and CDR2 from the germline V gene are SNHLY and FYNNEI. The CDR3 runs to 16 residues. Deletions cut 7 bases from V and 0 bases from J, with 19 bases between. In DNA, the CDR3 is TGTGCCAGCAAAGAAGGGCGGGCTAGTAGCTCCTACGAGCAGTACTTC. It translates to CASKEGRASSSYEQYF.

This clonotype was seen many times. This chain uses TRBV7-9 with TRBJ2-7; D not certain. The CDR3 runs 15 residues. In germline, CDR1 is SEHNR, CDR2 FQNEAQ (reference sequence). The ends were cut back, 5 bases at V and 7 bases at J, with 21 bases in the middle. CDR3 sequence (DNA): TGTGCCAGCAGCCAGGATAAGGACGGGCATCGGGAGCAGTACTTC. It encodes CASSQDKDGHREQYF.

J is TRBJ1-4 and V is TRBV19; no clear D. V was cut by 3 bases and J by 7 bases, with 21 bases left in between. This CDR3 spans 17 amino acids. Germline assignment: CDR1 LNHDA and CDR2 SQIVND (reference sequence). DNA of the CDR3: TGTGCCAGTAGTATCGGTCCTACTCAGCTCGTAACTGAAAAACTGTTTTTT. Protein product: CASSIGPTQLVTEKLFF.

This clonotype was seen a handful of times. The rearrangement links TRBV11-2 to TRBJ2-3; D not resolved. CDR1 is SGHAT, CDR2 FQNNGV, per germline. The CDR3 consists of 17 residues. The ends were cut back, 0 bases at V and 11 bases at J, with 24 bases in the middle. The CDR3 region is CASSLELSTSRTNRQYF. CDR3 nucleotide sequence: TGTGCCAGCAGCTTAGAACTTTCGACATCCCGTACAAACAGGCAGTATTTT.

The genes are TRBV6-2 or TRBV6-3 and TRBJ1-1; D is possibly TRBD1 (5 bases). V was shortened by 6 bases and J by 0 bases, with 14 bases between the two germline ends. Germline-derived CDR1 and CDR2 are MNHEY and SVGEGT. This CDR3 spans 15 amino acids. Here the CDR3 reads CASRQQWGVNTEAFF. The CDR3, as DNA: TGTGCCAGCAGGCAACAGTGGGGGGTGAACACTGAAGCTTTCTTT.

CDR3 amino acids: CASSVVGGVVSEAFF. The DNA for the CDR3 is TGTGCCAGCAGCGTAGTGGGGGGGGTAGTATCTGAAGCTTTCTTT. The chain couples TRBV13 to TRBJ1-1; a weak D match, TRBD1 (5 bases). Germline lookup yields CDR1 PRHDT and CDR2 FYEKMQ (reference sequence). V dropped 5 bases and J dropped 6 bases, with 19 bases sitting between them. The CDR3 consists of 15 residues.

This clonotype was seen only a few times. The genes are TRBV5-4 and TRBJ1-4; D is perhaps TRBD1 (6 bases). Looked up from germline, CDR1 is SGHNT and CDR2 is YYREEE (reference sequence). CDR3 length: 15 amino acids. V dropped 0 bases and J dropped 8 bases, with 14 bases sitting between them. The CDR3 DNA sequence: TGTGCCAGCAGCTTGGGGACAGCCGCAGGGGAAAAACTGTTTTTT. This gives the protein CASSLGTAAGEKLFF.

The gene calls are TRBV12-3 or TRBV12-4 and TRBJ2-7; tentatively, D is TRBD1 (6 bases). V lost 6 bases and J 0 bases, leaving 18 bases between the germline ends. The CDR3 loop spans 16 amino acids. The CDR3: CASSEGVVQPSYEQYF. CDR3 nucleotides: TGTGCCAGCAGCGAGGGGGTAGTACAACCCTCCTACGAGCAGTACTTC.

The V gene is TRBV12-3 or TRBV12-4, the J gene TRBJ2-7; 10 bases are a match to TRBD2. The CDR3 extends over 14 amino acids. The J segment lost 5 bases and the V segment lost 6 bases, leaving 7 bases of the junction unmatched. CDR3 protein: CASRLTSGPNEQYF. DNA of the CDR3: TGTGCCAGCAGGCTGACTAGCGGGCCCAACGAGCAGTACTTC.

This clonotype was detected a few times. The chain links TRBV7-9 to TRBJ1-1, with 12 bases that match TRBD1. V was clipped by 5 bases and J by 4 bases; unmatched bases: 8. In germline, CDR1 is SEHNR, CDR2 FQNEAQ (reference sequence). The CDR3 consists of 16 residues. CDR3 residues: CASSRDRGLEVTEAFF. The CDR3 nucleotides read TGTGCCAGCAGCCGGGACAGGGGGCTTGAGGTCACTGAAGCTTTCTTT. The full variable domain, with the rest looked up from reference TRBV7-9 and TRBJ1-1, is DTGVSQNPRHKITKRGQNVTFRCDPISEHNRLYWYRQTLGQGPEFLTYFQNEAQLEKSRLLSDRFSAERPKGSFSTLEIQRTEQGDSAMYLCASSRDRGLEVTEAFFGQGTRLTVV.

Notes on this clonotype: Its ends do not fully match the called genes, so a read error is possible. The chain links TRBV12-3 or TRBV12-4 to TRBJ1-4, with D tentatively TRBD1 (6 bases). This CDR3 contains 17 residues. The CDR3 nucleotides are TGTGACAGCAGTCCCGGGGAGGGGGGGTCCACTAATGAAAAACTGTTTTTT. This codes for CDSSPGEGGSTNEKLFF.

V gene TRBV6-6 combines with J gene TRBJ2-1, with TRBD2 matching over 16 bases. CDR1 is MNHNY and CDR2 is SVGAGI in the germline V gene (reference sequence). V was pared by 10 bases and J by 6 bases, with 3 bases of the junction left unmatched. This CDR3 is 14 amino acids long. CDR3 DNA sequence: TGTGCCACCGGGACTAGCGGGGGGGGCAATGAGCAGTTCTTC. Encoded protein: CATGTSGGGNEQFF.

The chain joins TRBV25-1 to TRBJ2-2; possibly TRBD1 for D (5 bases). This CDR3 has 14 amino acids. The germline CDR1 and CDR2 sequences are MGHDK and SYGVNS. Deletions cut 3 bases from V and 0 bases from J, with 5 bases between. The CDR3 DNA is TGTGCCAGCAGTGACAGGGCGAACACCGGGGAGCTGTTTTTT. Translation gives CASSDRANTGELFF.

The chain employs TRBV7-9 and TRBJ2-1, with unresolved D. V lost 8 bases to trimming and J lost 2 bases, with 13 bases between them. The germline V gene encodes CDR1 SEHNR and CDR2 FQNEAQ (reference sequence). The CDR3 runs 14 residues. For the CDR3, the DNA is TGTGCCAGCGTATCGGAACTACCCTACAATGAGCAGTTCTTC. As protein: CASVSELPYNEQFF. Together with reference TRBV7-9 and TRBJ2-1, the CDR3 gives the full variable domain: DTGVSQNPRHKITKRGQNVTFRCDPISEHNRLYWYRQTLGQGPEFLTYFQNEAQLEKSRLLSDRFSAERPKGSFSTLEIQRTEQGDSAMYLCASVSELPYNEQFFGPGTRLTVL.

This clonotype has a handful of counts. The DNA is omitted, as the CDR3 cannot be located on it reliably, and the CDR3 follows TCRdb's listing. CDR3 in amino acids: CASSLEGFGAGELFF. The chain employs TRBV5-6 and TRBJ2-2. Germline V gene data show CDR1 as SGHDT and CDR2 as YYEEEE. The CDR3 contains 15 residues when both ends are counted.

The chain employs TRBV28 and TRBJ2-3; unclear D gene. The V and J ends lost 6 bases and 14 bases respectively, with 9 bases between them. In germline, CDR1 is MDHEN, CDR2 SYDVKM. The CDR3 sequence is 9 residues long. Written as DNA, the CDR3 is TGTGCCAGCAGCAGAGTGGGGTATTTT. Translation gives CASSRVGYF.

This clonotype came up a few times. The chain recombines TRBV10-3 with TRBJ1-6; maybe TRBD1 (5 bases). Germline V gives CDR1 ENHRY, CDR2 SYGVKD. This CDR3 spans 15 amino acids. V was trimmed by 0 bases and J by 10 bases, leaving 13 bases between them. The CDR3 bases are TGTGCCATCAGTGAGTCGGGGGTACGAGGCTCACCCCTCCACTTT. Encoded protein: CAISESGVRGSPLHF.

This clonotype came up a few times. The chain is built from TRBV12-3 or TRBV12-4 and TRBJ2-2, with D possibly TRBD1 on 5 matching bases. V was shortened by 5 bases and J by 6 bases, with 10 bases between the two germline ends. The CDR3 extends over 13 amino acids. CDR3 DNA: TGTGCCAGCAGTACCAGGGCCTCCGGGGAGCTGTTTTTT. This codes for CASSTRASGELFF.

The gene calls are TRBV3-1 and TRBJ2-2; 8 bases are a match to TRBD2. Germline CDR1 and CDR2: LGHDT and YNNKEL (reference sequence). V shed 3 bases, J shed 5 bases, and the junction held 5 bases outside the gene matches. The CDR3 covers 15 residues. CDR3 loop: CASSQGTRTTGELFF. The CDR3 DNA sequence: TGTGCCAGCAGCCAGGGGACTAGGACGACCGGGGAGCTGTTTTTT.

This clonotype was detected a few times. This rearrangement joins TRBV12-3 or TRBV12-4 to TRBJ2-1; TRBD1 matches 8 bases. CDR3 length equals 17 residues. V was clipped by 5 bases and J by 10 bases; unmatched bases: 19. Written as DNA, the CDR3 is TGTGCCAGCAGTACTCCCCCCGGCAGGGGGCGGCGATCGGAGCAGTTCTTC. This translates into CASSTPPGRGRRSEQFF.

The chain uses TRBV5-4 and TRBJ2-5; 7 bases line up with TRBD1. CDR1 and CDR2 from the germline V gene are SGHNT and YYREEE (reference sequence). CDR3 length: 15 residues. V shed 2 bases, J shed 4 bases, and the junction held 8 bases outside the gene matches. This CDR3 reads CASSFKDRLGETQYF. The CDR3 DNA reads TGTGCCAGCAGCTTTAAGGACAGGTTGGGAGAGACCCAGTACTTC.

This clonotype was counted only a few times. The J gene is TRBJ2-3, the V gene TRBV19, with 8 bases fitting TRBD2. V gave up 10 bases and J gave up 4 bases; unmatched junction bases: 4. The CDR3 has 12 amino acids. In germline, CDR1 is LNHDA, CDR2 SQIVND (reference sequence). Here the CDR3 DNA reads TGTGCCATCGGGGGGGGCGCAGATACGCAGTATTTT. Residues: CAIGGGADTQYF.

This clonotype was counted between two and nine times. This chain connects TRBV30 to TRBJ1-2; a weak D match, TRBD1 (6 bases). CDR3 length: 15 amino acids. Germline V gene data show CDR1 as GTSNPN and CDR2 as SVGIG (reference sequence). The V end lost 0 bases, the J end lost 3 bases, and 14 bases lay between the germline ends. Written as DNA, the CDR3 is TGTGCCTGGAGTGTTGGAGGGGGAGGTCACTATGGCTACACCTTC. Amino acid sequence: CAWSVGGGGHYGYTF.

This chain uses TRBV14 with TRBJ1-4; TRBD1 is a possible D gene (6 bases). In germline, CDR1 is SGHDN, CDR2 FVKESK. V was pared by 0 bases and J by 10 bases, with 6 bases between. The CDR3 extends over 12 amino acids. CDR3 nucleotide sequence: TGTGCCAGCAGCCAAGAAGGGGGAAAACTGTTTTTT. Its protein is CASSQEGGKLFF.

V gene TRBV6-6 combines with J gene TRBJ2-1; 7 bases fit TRBD2. Losses at the gene ends were 4 bases for V and 8 bases for J; bases not matched to a gene: 17. Germline CDR1 is MNHNY and CDR2 is SVGAGI (reference sequence). The CDR3 is 17 residues long. The CDR3 is CASSFPSSGGISDEQFF. CDR3 sequence (DNA): TGTGCCAGCAGTTTCCCCTCTAGCGGCGGGATAAGCGATGAGCAGTTCTTC.

This clonotype was found a few times. The V call is TRBV7-9, the J call TRBJ2-7; the match to TRBD2 covers 11 bases. The V gene end was trimmed by 3 bases and the J gene end by 5 bases; junction bases not matched to a gene: 9. This CDR3 is 16 amino acids long. Germline V gives CDR1 SEHNR, CDR2 FQNEAQ (reference sequence). The CDR3 DNA reads as TGTGCCAGCAGCTTTAGGGTACTAGCGGGAGAAGACGAGCAGTACTTC. Translating gives CASSFRVLAGEDEQYF.